The next 8 T cell receptor beta chains were all read from a single sample in a study of blood T cell repertoires in COVID-19 (dated by TCRdb to about 2020). The receptor library was made with the immunoSEQ multiplex PCR assay. TCRdb's version of the immuneACCESS table is confined to in-frame rearrangements and falls short of the full clone set. An unresolved V gene accounts for under half of the shortfall where checked; the remainder is of unknown origin. Counted in this sample were more than 200,000 clones; 80% to 90% of them appeared once. Of the sample, roughly 3% falls within the top ten clones. Sequenced sample: peripheral blood. Receptors originate from a man under 40 with COVID-19, enrolled during active disease.

This clone was detected only once. As DNA, the CDR3 is TGTGCCTGGAGCAGGAGGGGAATTGATAATTCACCCCTCCACTTT. As protein: CAWSRRGIDNSPLHF. The genes are TRBV30 and TRBJ1-6, with TRBD1 as a possible D gene (5 bases). CDR3 size: 15 residues. CDR1 is GTSNPN, CDR2 SVGIG, per germline (reference sequence). The V gene lost 3 bases and the J gene lost 5 bases, with 14 bases spanning the gap.

The chain employs TRBV11-3 and TRBJ1-2; D remains unclear. The CDR3 is made up of 13 amino acids. Germline V gene data show CDR1 as SGHNT and CDR2 as YENEEA. Between the trimmed V and J ends, which lost 1 base and 8 bases, there was a span of 11 bases. CDR3 in amino acids: CASSLGRSVGYTF. The CDR3 coding sequence is TGTGCCAGCAGCTTAGGTCGGTCCGTAGGCTACACCTTC.

This rearrangement joins TRBV24-1 to TRBJ2-1, with D tentatively TRBD2 (7 bases). CDR1 is KGHDR, CDR2 SFDVKD, per germline. Trimming removed 5 bases from V and 9 bases from J, with 13 bases in between. The CDR3 has 13 residues. For the CDR3, the DNA is TGTGCCACCAGTGGGGGGGGCCGGGCTGAGCAGTTCTTC. The encoded protein is CATSGGGRAEQFF.

The chain carries TRBV28 and TRBJ1-1, with D tentatively TRBD1 (6 bases). The germline V and J ends were trimmed by 5 bases and 9 bases, with 16 bases remaining between them. CDR3 length: 13 residues. Per the germline V gene, CDR1 is MDHEN and CDR2 is SYDVKM. CDR3 loop: CASSPTGSGKAFF. The CDR3 bases are TGTGCCAGCAGTCCCACAGGGTCAGGTAAAGCTTTCTTT. Full variable domain (missing parts from reference TRBV28 and TRBJ1-1): DVKVTQSSRYLVKRTGEKVFLECVQDMDHENMFWYRQDPGLGLRLIYFSYDVKMKEKGDIPEGYSVSREKKERFSLILESASTNQTSMYLCASSPTGSGKAFFGQGTRLTVV.

The chain uses TRBV5-1 and TRBJ2-1; 7 bases map to TRBD2. CDR3 size: 18 residues. V trimming: 2 bases; J trimming: 0 bases; junction bases outside the gene matches: 11. The V gene's germline CDR1 is SGHRS and CDR2 YFSETQ. The CDR3 coding sequence is TGCGCCAGCAGCTTCATGTTACTACTAGCGAGCTCCTACAATGAGCAGTTCTTC. The encoded protein is CASSFMLLLASSYNEQFF.

The chain combines TRBV6-6 with TRBJ2-1; a possible D gene is TRBD2 (7 bases). CDR1 is MNHNY and CDR2 is SVGAGI in the germline V gene (reference sequence). Trimming took off 0 bases at V and 0 bases at J, with 9 bases between the two ends. This CDR3 has 16 amino acids. The chain's CDR3 is CASSYSAGASYNEQFF. For the CDR3, the DNA is TGTGCCAGCAGTTACTCGGCGGGGGCCTCCTACAATGAGCAGTTCTTC.

J is TRBJ1-5 and V is TRBV19, with 12 bases matching TRBD1. This CDR3 region has 18 residues. CDR1 LNHDA and CDR2 SQIVND come from the germline V gene (reference sequence). J was trimmed by 5 bases and V by 5 bases; bases with no gene match: 13. CDR3 coding DNA: TGTGCCAGTAGTGGCCTCCATACGGGACAGGGGGCGCATCAGCCCCAGCATTTT. This translates into CASSGLHTGQGAHQPQHF.

The CDR3 protein is CARSLRRGSGGPSYNEQFF. In DNA form, the CDR3 reads TGTGCCAGAAGCTTACGCAGGGGGAGCGGGGGTCCCTCCTACAATGAGCAGTTCTTC. The J gene is TRBJ2-1, the V gene TRBV5-3; maybe TRBD2 (8 bases). TRBV5-3 is marked as an open reading frame, function uncertain. V lost 2 bases to trimming and J lost 0 bases, with 21 bases between them. The CDR3 loop spans 19 amino acids.